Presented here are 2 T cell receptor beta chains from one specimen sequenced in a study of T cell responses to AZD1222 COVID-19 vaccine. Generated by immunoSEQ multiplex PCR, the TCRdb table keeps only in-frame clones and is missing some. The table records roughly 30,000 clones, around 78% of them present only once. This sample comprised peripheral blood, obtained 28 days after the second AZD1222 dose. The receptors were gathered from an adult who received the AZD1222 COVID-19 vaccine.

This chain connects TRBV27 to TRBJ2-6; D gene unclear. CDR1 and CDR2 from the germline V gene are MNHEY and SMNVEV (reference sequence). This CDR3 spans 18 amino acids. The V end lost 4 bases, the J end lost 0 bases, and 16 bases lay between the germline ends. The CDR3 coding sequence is TGTGCCAGCAGTTCCCGGTGGATTATAAGCTCTGGGGCCAACGTCCTGACTTTC. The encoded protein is CASSSRWIISSGANVLTF.

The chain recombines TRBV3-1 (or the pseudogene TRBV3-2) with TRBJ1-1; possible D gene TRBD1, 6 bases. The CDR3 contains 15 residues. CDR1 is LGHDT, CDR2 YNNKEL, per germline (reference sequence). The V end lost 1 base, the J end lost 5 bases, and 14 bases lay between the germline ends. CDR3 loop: CASSQVAGGRTEAFF. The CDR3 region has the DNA TGTGCCAGCAGCCAAGTCGCGGGGGGGCGGACTGAAGCTTTCTTT.